This T cell receptor (beta chain) was sequenced during a study of post-analysis software for immune sequencing data. Study context: Secondary progressive, relapsing-remitting and progressive-relapsing multiple sclerosis were among the included disease courses.

V gave up 5 bases and J gave up 11 bases, with 11 bases separating them. This CDR3 spans 11 amino acids. The germline gives CDR1 SGHRS, CDR2 YFSETQ. Sequencing libraries made from TCR beta cDNA carried unique molecular identifiers. With roughly 0.85 to 11 million T cells as the source, some 510,000 cDNA molecules resulted. TCRdb passed the PCR reads through MiXCR, listing each CDR3 protein once. The data contain roughly 400,000 distinct CDR3 sequences, 30% to 45% of them singletons. For this clonotype: Its antigen is as yet unknown.

Overall study findings and caveats: The F measure placed samples prepared in the same batch into strongly shared clusters. In patients, TRBV5-6, TRBV5-1 and TRBV20-1 belonged to roughly five TRBV segments found more frequently than in controls. Significantly lower normalized Chao1 diversity was seen in multiple sclerosis patients than in controls.

The sample consisted of blood. The chain employs TRBV5-1 and TRBJ2-1, with D possibly matching TRBD1 (6 bases). The sequence derives from a girl aged 2-10 years with multiple sclerosis. Written as DNA, the CDR3 is TGCGCCAGCAGTTCTGACAGGCAGCAGTTCTTC. Amino acids: CASSSDRQQFF.